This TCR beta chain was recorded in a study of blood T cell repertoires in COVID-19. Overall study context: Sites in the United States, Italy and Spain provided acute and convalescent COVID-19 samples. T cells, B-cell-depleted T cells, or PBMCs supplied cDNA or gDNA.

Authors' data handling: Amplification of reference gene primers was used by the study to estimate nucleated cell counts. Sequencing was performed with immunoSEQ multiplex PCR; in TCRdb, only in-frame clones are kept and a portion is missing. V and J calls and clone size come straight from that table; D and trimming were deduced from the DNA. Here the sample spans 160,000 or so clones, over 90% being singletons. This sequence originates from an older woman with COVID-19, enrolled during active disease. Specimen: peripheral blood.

Here the CDR3 reads CASSHQEGGGANVLTF. Here the CDR3 DNA reads TGCGCCAGCAGCCATCAAGAGGGTGGAGGGGCCAACGTCCTGACTTTC. The rearrangement joins TRBV4-3 to TRBJ2-6; D is possibly TRBD2 (5 bases). There are 16 residues in the CDR3. Germline CDR1 is LGHNA and CDR2 is YSLEER. Trimming pared 3 bases from V and 4 bases from J, leaving 13 bases between.